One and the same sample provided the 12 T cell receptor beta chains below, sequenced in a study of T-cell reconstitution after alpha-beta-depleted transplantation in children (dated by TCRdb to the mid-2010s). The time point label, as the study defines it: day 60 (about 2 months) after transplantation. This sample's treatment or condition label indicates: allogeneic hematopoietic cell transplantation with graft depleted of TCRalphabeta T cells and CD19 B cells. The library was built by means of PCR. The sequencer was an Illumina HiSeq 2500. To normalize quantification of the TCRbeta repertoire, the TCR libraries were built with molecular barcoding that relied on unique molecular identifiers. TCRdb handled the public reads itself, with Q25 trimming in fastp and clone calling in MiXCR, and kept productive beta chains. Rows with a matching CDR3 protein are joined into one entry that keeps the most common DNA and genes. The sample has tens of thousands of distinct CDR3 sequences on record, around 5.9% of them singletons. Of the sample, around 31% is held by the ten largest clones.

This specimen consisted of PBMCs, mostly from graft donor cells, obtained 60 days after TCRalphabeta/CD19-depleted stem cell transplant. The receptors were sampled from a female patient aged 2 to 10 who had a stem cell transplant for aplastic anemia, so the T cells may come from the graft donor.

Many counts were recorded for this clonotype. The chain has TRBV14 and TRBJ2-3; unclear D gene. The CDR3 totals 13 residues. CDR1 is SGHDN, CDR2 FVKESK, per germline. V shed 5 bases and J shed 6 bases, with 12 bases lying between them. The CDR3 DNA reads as TGTGCCAGCAGCTGGGATCACCTCGATACGCAGTATTTT. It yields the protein CASSWDHLDTQYF.

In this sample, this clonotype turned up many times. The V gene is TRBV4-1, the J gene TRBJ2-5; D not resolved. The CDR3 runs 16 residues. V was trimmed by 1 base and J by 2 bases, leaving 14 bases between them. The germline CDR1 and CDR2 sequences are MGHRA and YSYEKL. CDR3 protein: CASSQVSSGYQETQYF. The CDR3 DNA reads TGCGCCAGCAGCCAAGTCTCGTCCGGATATCAAGAGACCCAGTACTTC.

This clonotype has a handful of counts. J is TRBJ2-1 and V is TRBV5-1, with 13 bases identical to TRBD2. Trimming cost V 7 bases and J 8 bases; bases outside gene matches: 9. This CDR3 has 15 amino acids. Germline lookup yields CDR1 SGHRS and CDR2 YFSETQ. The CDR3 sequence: CASGGLAGRSHEQFF. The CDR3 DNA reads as TGCGCCAGCGGGGGACTAGCGGGAAGGTCCCATGAGCAGTTCTTC.

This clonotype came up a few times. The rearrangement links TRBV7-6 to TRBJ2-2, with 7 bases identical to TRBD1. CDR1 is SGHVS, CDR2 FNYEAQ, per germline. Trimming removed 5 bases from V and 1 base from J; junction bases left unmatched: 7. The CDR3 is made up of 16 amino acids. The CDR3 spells CASSRMAGGNTGELFF. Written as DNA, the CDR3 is TGTGCCAGCAGCCGGATGGCAGGGGGGAACACCGGGGAGCTGTTTTTT. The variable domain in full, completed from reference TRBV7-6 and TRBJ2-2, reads GAGVSQSPRYKVTKRGQDVALRCDPISGHVSLYWYRQALGQGPEFLTYFNYEAQQDKSGLPNDRFSAERPEGSISTLTIQRTEQRDSAMYRCASSRMAGGNTGELFFGEGSRLTVL.

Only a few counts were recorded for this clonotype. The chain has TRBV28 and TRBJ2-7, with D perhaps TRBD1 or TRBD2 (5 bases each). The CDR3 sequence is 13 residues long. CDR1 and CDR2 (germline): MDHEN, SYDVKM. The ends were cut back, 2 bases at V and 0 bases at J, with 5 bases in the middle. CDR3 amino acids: CASSLGGSYEQYF. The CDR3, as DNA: TGTGCCAGCAGTTTAGGGGGCTCCTACGAGCAGTACTTC. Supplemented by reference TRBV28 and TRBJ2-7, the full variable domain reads DVKVTQSSRYLVKRTGEKVFLECVQDMDHENMFWYRQDPGLGLRLIYFSYDVKMKEKGDIPEGYSVSREKKERFSLILESASTNQTSMYLCASSLGGSYEQYFGPGTRLTVT.

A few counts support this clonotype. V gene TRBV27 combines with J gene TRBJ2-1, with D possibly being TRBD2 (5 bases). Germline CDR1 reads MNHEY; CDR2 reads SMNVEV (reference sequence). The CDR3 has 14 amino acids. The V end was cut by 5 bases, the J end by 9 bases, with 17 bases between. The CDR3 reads CASSPTKAVLEQFF. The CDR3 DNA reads TGTGCCAGCAGTCCCACTAAAGCGGTTCTTGAGCAGTTCTTC.

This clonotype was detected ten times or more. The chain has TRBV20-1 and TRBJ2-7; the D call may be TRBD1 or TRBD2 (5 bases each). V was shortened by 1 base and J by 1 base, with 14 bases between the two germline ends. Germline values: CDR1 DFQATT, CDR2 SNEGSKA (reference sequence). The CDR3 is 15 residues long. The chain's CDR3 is CSARAHSGGSYEQYF. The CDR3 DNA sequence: TGCAGTGCTAGAGCCCATAGTGGGGGTTCCTACGAGCAGTACTTC.

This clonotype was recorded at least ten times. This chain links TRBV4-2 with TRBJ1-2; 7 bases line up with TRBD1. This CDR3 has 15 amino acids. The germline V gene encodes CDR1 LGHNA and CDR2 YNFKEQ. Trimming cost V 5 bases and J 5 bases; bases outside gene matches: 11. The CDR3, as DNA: TGTGCCAGCAGCGTACCCGGGACAGCTCCTTATGGCTACACCTTC. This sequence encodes CASSVPGTAPYGYTF.

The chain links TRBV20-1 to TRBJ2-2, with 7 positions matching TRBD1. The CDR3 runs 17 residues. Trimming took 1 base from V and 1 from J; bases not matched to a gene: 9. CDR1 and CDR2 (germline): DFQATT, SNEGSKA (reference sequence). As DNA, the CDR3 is TGCAGTGCTAGAGCCCCATGGTCAGGGGGGAACACCGGGGAGCTGTTTTTT. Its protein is CSARAPWSGGNTGELFF.

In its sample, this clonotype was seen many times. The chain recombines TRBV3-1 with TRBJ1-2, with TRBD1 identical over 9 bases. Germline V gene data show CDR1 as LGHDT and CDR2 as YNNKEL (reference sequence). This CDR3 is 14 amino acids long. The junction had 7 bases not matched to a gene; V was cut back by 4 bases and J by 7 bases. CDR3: CASSPGTGQRGYTF. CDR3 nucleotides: TGTGCCAGCAGCCCCGGGACAGGGCAGCGTGGCTACACCTTC.

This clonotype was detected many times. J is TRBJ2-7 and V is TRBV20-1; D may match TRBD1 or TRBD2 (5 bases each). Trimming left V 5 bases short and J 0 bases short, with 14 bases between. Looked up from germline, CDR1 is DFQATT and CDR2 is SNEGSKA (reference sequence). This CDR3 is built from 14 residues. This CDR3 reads CSAVPGTYSYEQYF. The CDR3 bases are TGCAGTGCTGTCCCCGGGACGTACTCCTACGAGCAGTACTTC.

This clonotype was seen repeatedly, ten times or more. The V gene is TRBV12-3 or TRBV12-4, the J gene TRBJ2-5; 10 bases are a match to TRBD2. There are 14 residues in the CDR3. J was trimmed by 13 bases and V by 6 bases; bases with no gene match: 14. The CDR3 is CASSPDERGGLRYF. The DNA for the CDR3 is TGTGCCAGCAGCCCCGACGAGCGGGGGGGCCTTCGGTACTTC.